These T cell receptor beta chains were read from a single sample in a study of CD8 T cells in ankylosing spondylitis. TCRdb used MiXCR to reprocess the 5' RACE reads, holding one entry per CDR3 protein. Altogether 700,000 to 1,000,000 distinct CDR3 sequences are present, approximately 10% being singletons, with the ten largest covering about 0.49%. The sample comprised blood, either unsorted or a sorted T cell fraction (not recorded which). Source of these receptors: a male donor with ankylosing spondylitis. CDR3s include the opening cysteine and the closing phenylalanine or tryptophan. Each record gives: clone size, J gene, D gene, V gene, CDR3 protein, CDR3 DNA. D genes are given only for firm matches. Some rows have no size entry. The others give once, few or many, or a class for an expanded clone.

clone_size: NA; j_call: TRBJ2-7; d_call: NA; v_call: TRBV5-1; cdr3_aa: CASSLAAEYEQYF; cdr3_nt: TGCGCCAGCAGCTTGGCGGCAGAATACGAGCAGTACTTC
clone_size: NA; j_call: TRBJ2-1; d_call: TRBD1; v_call: TRBV20-1; cdr3_aa: CSAPDRGHNEQFF; cdr3_nt: TGCAGTGCACCGGACAGGGGGCACAATGAGCAGTTCTTC
clone_size: many; j_call: TRBJ2-7; d_call: NA; v_call: TRBV11-2; cdr3_aa: CASSLDTTSHEQYF; cdr3_nt: TGTGCCAGCAGCTTAGACACAACCTCCCACGAGCAGTACTTC
clone_size: many; j_call: TRBJ1-5; d_call: NA; v_call: TRBV5-1; cdr3_aa: CASSLGGVPNQPQHF; cdr3_nt: TGCGCCAGCAGCTTGGGGGGAGTACCTAATCAGCCCCAGCATTTT
clone_size: NA; j_call: TRBJ2-3; d_call: TRBD2; v_call: TRBV10-3; cdr3_aa: CAISEPTRASGTDTQYF; cdr3_nt: TGTGCCATCAGTGAGCCCACCCGGGCTAGCGGTACAGATACGCAGTATTTT
clone_size: NA; j_call: TRBJ1-4; d_call: TRBD1; v_call: TRBV12-3/TRBV12-4; cdr3_aa: CASSLDGGDREGKLFF; cdr3_nt: TGTGCCAGCAGTTTAGATGGTGGGGACAGGGAGGGAAAACTGTTTTTT
clone_size: NA; j_call: TRBJ2-7; d_call: TRBD2; v_call: TRBV27; cdr3_aa: CASSPNRLAGLEQYF; cdr3_nt: TGTGCCAGCAGTCCCAACCGACTAGCGGGGTTGGAGCAGTACTTC
clone_size: few; j_call: TRBJ2-3; d_call: NA; v_call: TRBV20-1; cdr3_aa: CSATLSGNTDTQYF; cdr3_nt: TGCAGTGCCACACTCTCGGGGAACACAGATACGCAGTATTTT
clone_size: few; j_call: TRBJ2-7; d_call: TRBD1; v_call: TRBV11-2; cdr3_aa: CASSSIRGTYEQYF; cdr3_nt: TGTGCCAGCAGCTCCATCAGGGGGACCTACGAGCAGTACTTC
clone_size: many; j_call: TRBJ1-1; d_call: NA; v_call: TRBV7-2; cdr3_aa: CASSLGYGVTTEAFF; cdr3_nt: TGTGCCAGCAGCTTAGGATACGGAGTGACGACTGAAGCTTTCTTT
clone_size: many; j_call: TRBJ2-1; d_call: NA; v_call: TRBV12-3/TRBV12-4; cdr3_aa: CASSSGPYGEQFF; cdr3_nt: TGTGCCAGCAGTTCAGGCCCTTACGGTGAGCAGTTCTTC
clone_size: NA; j_call: TRBJ2-7; d_call: NA; v_call: TRBV28; cdr3_aa: CASSSTPGYEQYF; cdr3_nt: TGTGCCAGCAGTTCTACCCCTGGTTACGAGCAGTACTTC
clone_size: NA; j_call: TRBJ2-7; d_call: NA; v_call: TRBV7-9; cdr3_aa: CASSLTTDSYEQYF; cdr3_nt: TGTGCCAGCAGCTTAACAACCGACTCCTACGAGCAGTACTTC
clone_size: few; j_call: TRBJ2-5; d_call: NA; v_call: TRBV24-1; cdr3_aa: CATSDAVGYQETQYF; cdr3_nt: TGTGCCACCAGTGACGCTGTAGGATACCAAGAGACCCAGTACTTC
clone_size: many; j_call: TRBJ2-3; d_call: TRBD1; v_call: TRBV10-3; cdr3_aa: CAISATTGVSGTDTQYF; cdr3_nt: TGTGCCATCAGTGCGACGACAGGGGTCAGCGGCACAGATACGCAGTATTTT
clone_size: NA; j_call: TRBJ2-1; d_call: NA; v_call: TRBV21-1; cdr3_aa: CASNPGAGDPSEQFF; cdr3_nt: TGTGCCAGCAACCCAGGAGCGGGAGACCCGAGTGAGCAGTTCTTC
clone_size: many; j_call: TRBJ1-1; d_call: NA; v_call: TRBV6-1; cdr3_aa: CASSGGWAMNTEAFF; cdr3_nt: TGTGCCAGCAGTGGGGGGTGGGCGATGAACACTGAAGCTTTCTTT
clone_size: NA; j_call: TRBJ1-6; d_call: TRBD1; v_call: TRBV20-1; cdr3_aa: CSARDRASPLHF; cdr3_nt: TGCAGTGCGAGGGACAGGGCCTCACCCCTCCACTTT
clone_size: NA; j_call: TRBJ1-2; d_call: NA; v_call: TRBV10-3; cdr3_aa: CAISASGLQSYTF; cdr3_nt: TGTGCCATCTCCGCCTCGGGCCTTCAAAGCTACACCTTC
clone_size: few; j_call: TRBJ2-5; d_call: TRBD2; v_call: TRBV27; cdr3_aa: CASRPRGSRETQYF; cdr3_nt: TGTGCCAGCAGGCCGCGGGGGTCGCGAGAGACCCAGTACTTC
clone_size: few; j_call: TRBJ1-1; d_call: NA; v_call: TRBV12-3/TRBV12-4; cdr3_aa: CASSLRDPLGTEAFF; cdr3_nt: TGTGCCAGCAGTTTAAGGGATCCCCTGGGCACTGAAGCTTTCTTT
clone_size: few; j_call: TRBJ1-2; d_call: NA; v_call: TRBV7-9; cdr3_aa: CATTTVYGYTF; cdr3_nt: TGTGCCACTACGACAGTATATGGCTACACCTTC
clone_size: once; j_call: TRBJ1-2; d_call: NA; v_call: TRBV10-2; cdr3_aa: CATSPPNYGYTF; cdr3_nt: TGCGCCACTTCCCCTCCCAACTATGGCTACACCTTC
clone_size: many; j_call: TRBJ1-1; d_call: NA; v_call: TRBV7-9; cdr3_aa: CASSLLHRDGTEAFF; cdr3_nt: TGTGCCAGCAGCTTACTGCACAGGGACGGCACTGAAGCTTTCTTT
clone_size: few; j_call: TRBJ1-2; d_call: NA; v_call: TRBV4-2; cdr3_aa: CASSQEAASGYTF; cdr3_nt: TGTGCCAGCAGCCAAGAGGCAGCCAGTGGCTACACCTTC
clone_size: many; j_call: TRBJ2-7; d_call: NA; v_call: TRBV20-1; cdr3_aa: CSPRNATSYEQYF; cdr3_nt: TGCAGTCCCAGGAACGCTACATCCTACGAGCAGTACTTC
clone_size: few; j_call: TRBJ1-2; d_call: NA; v_call: TRBV9; cdr3_aa: CASSVEDWGAGYTF; cdr3_nt: TGTGCCAGCAGCGTAGAGGATTGGGGGGCCGGCTACACCTTC
clone_size: few; j_call: TRBJ1-1; d_call: NA; v_call: TRBV12-3/TRBV12-4; cdr3_aa: CASSLVGRGNTEAFF; cdr3_nt: TGTGCCAGCAGTTTAGTGGGCAGGGGGAACACTGAAGCTTTCTTT
clone_size: NA; j_call: TRBJ1-1; d_call: NA; v_call: TRBV6-1; cdr3_aa: CASRRGMNTEAFF; cdr3_nt: TGTGCCAGCAGAAGGGGGATGAACACTGAAGCTTTCTTT
clone_size: few; j_call: TRBJ1-1; d_call: NA; v_call: TRBV28; cdr3_aa: CASSRPDILSTEAFF; cdr3_nt: TGTGCCAGCAGTCGCCCGGACATTTTAAGCACTGAAGCTTTCTTT
clone_size: NA; j_call: TRBJ1-2; d_call: TRBD1; v_call: TRBV20-1; cdr3_aa: CSAKGTGQGYGYTF; cdr3_nt: TGCAGTGCTAAGGGGACGGGACAGGGGTATGGCTACACCTTC
clone_size: NA; j_call: TRBJ2-3; d_call: TRBD2; v_call: TRBV7-9; cdr3_aa: CASSVTSGGIDTQYF; cdr3_nt: TGTGCCAGCAGCGTTACTAGCGGGGGAATCGATACGCAGTATTTT
clone_size: many; j_call: TRBJ2-7; d_call: NA; v_call: TRBV7-2; cdr3_aa: CASSHGQGYEQYF; cdr3_nt: TGTGCCAGCAGCCACGGGCAGGGTTACGAGCAGTACTTC
clone_size: NA; j_call: TRBJ2-7; d_call: TRBD2; v_call: TRBV10-2; cdr3_aa: CAAGLAGTYEQYF; cdr3_nt: TGCGCCGCAGGACTAGCGGGTACCTACGAGCAGTACTTC
clone_size: few; j_call: TRBJ1-5; d_call: NA; v_call: TRBV4-2; cdr3_aa: CASSQLNQPQHF; cdr3_nt: TGTGCCAGCAGCCAGCTTAATCAGCCCCAGCATTTT
clone_size: many; j_call: TRBJ2-3; d_call: NA; v_call: TRBV10-3; cdr3_aa: CAISESIFSDTQYF; cdr3_nt: TGTGCCATCAGTGAGTCGATATTTTCGGATACGCAGTATTTT
clone_size: many; j_call: TRBJ1-4; d_call: NA; v_call: TRBV20-1; cdr3_aa: CSARDLGEKLFF; cdr3_nt: TGCAGTGCTAGAGATCTCGGGGAAAAACTGTTTTTT
clone_size: NA; j_call: TRBJ1-5; d_call: TRBD1; v_call: TRBV6-2/TRBV6-3; cdr3_aa: CASSKGQGWQPQHF; cdr3_nt: TGTGCCAGCAGTAAAGGACAGGGGTGGCAGCCCCAGCATTTT
clone_size: many; j_call: TRBJ2-1; d_call: NA; v_call: TRBV6-5; cdr3_aa: CASSYSRDYNEQFF; cdr3_nt: TGTGCCAGCAGTTATTCCCGGGACTACAATGAGCAGTTCTTC
clone_size: many; j_call: TRBJ2-1; d_call: NA; v_call: TRBV20-1; cdr3_aa: CSSLHSGSYNEQFF; cdr3_nt: TGCAGTTCACTTCATAGCGGCTCCTACAATGAGCAGTTCTTC
clone_size: NA; j_call: TRBJ1-5; d_call: TRBD1; v_call: TRBV5-8; cdr3_aa: CASSSRQGSNQPQHF; cdr3_nt: TGTGCCAGCAGCTCGAGACAGGGTAGCAATCAGCCCCAGCATTTT
clone_size: NA; j_call: TRBJ2-1; d_call: TRBD1; v_call: TRBV2; cdr3_aa: CATGTEVDNEQFF; cdr3_nt: TGTGCCACCGGGACAGAAGTAGACAATGAGCAGTTCTTC
clone_size: NA; j_call: TRBJ2-1; d_call: NA; v_call: TRBV7-9; cdr3_aa: CASSPGGGLRNEQFF; cdr3_nt: TGTGCCAGCAGCCCAGGCGGCGGGTTACGCAATGAGCAGTTCTTC
clone_size: few; j_call: TRBJ1-5; d_call: NA; v_call: TRBV6-1; cdr3_aa: CASSDLGENQPQHF; cdr3_nt: TGTGCCAGCAGTGACTTGGGGGAGAATCAGCCCCAGCATTTT